This T cell receptor beta chain appears in the sequencing data of a study of spatial heterogeneity in lung cancer. Study context: Consistent detection of more beta-chain than alpha-chain sequences was observed. Raw sequencing reads included, on average, more than 9.5 appearances of each unique TCR and UMI combination.

The time point was: blood at routine non-recurrence follow-up after resection. Germline CDR1 is GTSNPN and CDR2 is SVGIG (reference sequence). The CDR3 spans 15 residues. V was cut by 3 bases and J by 4 bases, with 15 bases left in between. All TCR cDNA molecules were individually tagged with a unique molecular identifier. TCRdb recomputed calls from the 5' RACE reads with MiXCR, one row per CDR3 protein. This sample has nearly 95,000 distinct CDR3 sequences, with just under 20% found just once. This clonotype was found a few times. Sequenced material: PBMCs, taken at follow-up. This chain uses TRBV30 with TRBJ1-4, with a tentative D call TRBD1 (6 bases). The TCR was taken from a male donor with early-stage non-small cell lung cancer. The CDR3 DNA reads as TGTGCCTGGAGGGACACGACAGGCCGTAATGAAAAACTGTTTTTT. Amino acids: CAWRDTTGRNEKLFF.